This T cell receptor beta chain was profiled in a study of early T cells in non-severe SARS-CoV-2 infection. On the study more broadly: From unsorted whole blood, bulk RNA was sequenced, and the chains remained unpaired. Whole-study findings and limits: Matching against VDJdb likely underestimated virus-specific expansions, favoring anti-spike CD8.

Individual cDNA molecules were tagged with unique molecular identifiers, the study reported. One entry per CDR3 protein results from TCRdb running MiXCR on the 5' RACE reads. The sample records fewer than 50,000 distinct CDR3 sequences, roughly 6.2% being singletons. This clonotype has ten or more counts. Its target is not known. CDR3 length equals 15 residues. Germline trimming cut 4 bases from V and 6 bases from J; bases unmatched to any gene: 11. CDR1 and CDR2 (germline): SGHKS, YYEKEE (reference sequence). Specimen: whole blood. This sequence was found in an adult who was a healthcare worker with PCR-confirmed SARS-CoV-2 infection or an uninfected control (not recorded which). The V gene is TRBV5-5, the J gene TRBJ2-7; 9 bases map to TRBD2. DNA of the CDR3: TGTGCCAGCAGCCCGCAGTTAGCGGGGGTATCCGAGCAGTACTTC. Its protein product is CASSPQLAGVSEQYF. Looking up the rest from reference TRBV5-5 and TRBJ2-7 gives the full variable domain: DAGVTQSPTHLIKTRGQQVTLRCSPISGHKSVSWYQQVLGQGPQFIFQYYEKEERGRGNFPDRFSARQFPNYSSELNVNALLLGDSALYLCASSPQLAGVSEQYFGPGTRLTVT.